The table lists the clone carrying this T cell receptor (beta chain) with many counts. What it binds is unknown. This CDR3 spans 15 amino acids. V trimming: 3 bases; J trimming: 1 base; junction bases outside the gene matches: 2. Germline CDR1 is LGHNA and CDR2 is YSLEER. The time point here: newly diagnosed GD, antithyroid drugs for less than 3 months. The TCR library was made from RNA extracted from PBMCs. This sample stems from a study of regulatory T cells in long-lasting Graves disease. Findings and limits, study-wide: Small numbers of samples may have cut accuracy. Comparison showed that persistent patients shared more public clonotypes (fewer than 3,000) than new patients (966).

Arm-PCR of CDR3 regions and iRepertoire HTBI primers were used to build TCR beta libraries. Per the authors' pipeline: The samples included approximately 62 TRBV and over eleven TRBJ segments. TCRdb re-analysed the multiplex PCR reads in MiXCR, keeping a single row per CDR3 protein. In this record, the V and J calls reflect TCRdb's handling and not the investigators' own analysis. The sample lists almost 450,000 distinct CDR3 sequences, 15% to 20% occurring once. The same specimen was also included in a second study, on T cells in Graves' hyperthyroidism and ophthalmopathy.

This TCR came from a young woman with Graves disease. The chain couples TRBV4-3 to TRBJ2-3, with TRBD2 identical over 9 bases. The sample consisted of peripheral blood mononuclear cells (PBMCs), taken at new diagnosis, from a patient treated with antithyroid drugs. The DNA of the CDR3 is TGCGCCAGCAGCCATAGGACTAGCGGCACAGATACGCAGTATTTT. Amino acid sequence: CASSHRTSGTDTQYF.